This T cell receptor beta chain originates from a study of cytomegalovirus exposure and HLA in healthy donors. Across the study: An analysis done earlier identified about 120 million unique TCR beta sequences from 190 million or so T cells. For the approximately 400 genotyped donors, roughly 80% fell within the Caucasian-associated ancestry cluster.

V dropped 4 bases and J dropped 2; count of bases not matched to a gene: 5. Looked up from germline, CDR1 is SGHRS and CDR2 is YFSETQ. This CDR3 region has 14 residues. Comments on this clone: No antigen is known for it.

Those who donated were healthy bone marrow donors. Overall study results and limits: In vitro checks showed that three CMV-associated chains really do target CMV antigens.

Vbeta (60) and Jbeta (13) primers were used in the PCR. The repertoire was sequenced with immunoSEQ multiplex PCR; TCRdb's copy has only in-frame clones and lacks some. This table has some 120,000 clones, 79% appearing once. The sequenced sample was PBMCs. This TCR was sampled from a man aged 25-45 years in good health and CMV-seropositive. The rearrangement uses TRBV5-1 and TRBJ2-7; TRBD1 aligns across 8 bases. As DNA, the CDR3 is TGCGCCAGCAGCCCCTGGGACAGGCCCTACGAGCAGTACTTC. Its translation is CASSPWDRPYEQYF.